This TCR beta chain emerged from a study of sequential checkpoint blockade in melanoma. At the level of the study: Roughly 22 patients had matched tumor biopsies before treatment and at week 13 after nivolumab or ipilimumab alone. Study findings and constraints: Tumor T-cell fraction and clonality correlated with PD-L1 and CD8+ counts.

Deletions cut 2 bases from V and 4 bases from J, with 13 bases between. The CDR3 runs 15 residues. CDR1 SGDLS and CDR2 YYNGEE come from the germline V gene. TCRdb's table, derived via immunoSEQ multiplex PCR, lists solely in-frame clones and lacks some. The table lists roughly 3,000 clones, 20% to 25% of them singletons. This clone was seen only a few times. Its antigen is unknown. Noted treatment: randomized to nivolumab then ipilimumab (arm A) or the reverse (arm B). This chain links TRBV9 with TRBJ2-1, with a tentative D call TRBD1 (6 bases). This sequence was found in a human donor with melanoma. Specimen: tumor tissue (inferred from file names), collected from a patient given nivolumab and ipilimumab in sequence. The CDR3 DNA reads TGTGCCAGCAGCGTCTTGACAGGAGGATACAATGAGCAGTTCTTC. It is translated as CASSVLTGGYNEQFF.